This entry is about one T cell receptor beta chain. Its antigen remains undetermined. Per-nucleotide qualities are absent, and no much larger clonotype sits a single base away. CDR1 and CDR2 were assigned from the germline V gene (reference sequence) as SEHNR and FQNEAQ. V is shortened by 5 bases, J by 5 bases, and the region joining them spans 20 bases. The CDR3, from cysteine to phenylalanine, totals 16 residues. Of all the DNA, just the CDR3 is kept, 48 bases in frame from base 1. The High Capacity cDNA Reverse Transcription Kit was used to reverse transcribe all of the isolated RNA, meaning that expressed TCRB transcripts were what got sequenced. Deep immunoSEQ sequencing was performed on naive, central memory and regulatory T cell samples, with an average of roughly 3.3 million total reads per sample. Sorted cells were lysed in RLT buffer, and RNA was extracted using DNase-treated RNeasy Micro or Mini kits according to cell number. Each cell subset was processed separately to prevent cross-contamination, with patient and healthy donor samples processed together. TCRB sequences were amplified from cDNA with the immunoSEQ multiplex PCR, producing 87-bp fragments spanning the CDR3 region. Sequencing of the amplicons was performed on the Illumina HiSeq platform. For the original study's pipeline: Synthetic template baselines were used to correct PCR bias computationally, reads within Hamming distance 2 were collapsed together, and singletons that could not be merged were discarded. Reads were aligned against IMGT so that V, D and J genes, CDR3 length and insertions or deletions at six rearrangement sites could be assigned. Clonotype counts were normalized to sorted cell number within each subset before computing true diversity and Gini coefficients with the tcR R package. The overlap coefficient, calculated on TCRB nucleotide sequences, was used to quantify repertoire sharing. Out-of-frame TCRB sequences from naive cells were analyzed to stand in for the pre-selection repertoire. TCRdb's version of the immuneACCESS table is confined to in-frame rearrangements and falls short of the full clone set. An unresolved V gene accounts for under half of the shortfall where checked; the remainder is of unknown origin. V and J calls and clone size are copied from that table; D and trimming were computed from the DNA. This sample lists a few hundred thousand clones; 9.5% to 11% were detected once. The ten largest account for about 0.015% of the sample.

The sample is drawn from a study of beta chain features in type 1 diabetes (dated by TCRdb to the late 2010s). In the study overall: No differences in mean age, gender distribution, total cell number or subset yield were found between patients and healthy donors. A total of 90 million to 140 million sorted cells were examined across all samples, and RNA yield correlated strongly with the number of cells per subset. In the study, recently diagnosed type 1 diabetes patients and matched healthy donors were compared on the TCRB repertoires of their sorted circulating CD4+ T cell subsets. Naive and central memory subsets were obtained from all 30 or so donors, but regulatory and stem cell-like memory subsets were isolated from only 8 patients and 8 healthy donors.

Broader findings and caveats from the paper: At VDJ recombination sites, type 1 diabetes patients had fewer insertions and more deleted nucleotides, which implies abnormalities in thymic rearrangement. Because small numbers of individuals were included in the HLA sub-analyses, any influence of HLA type on TCRB rearrangement was left unresolved. Because cDNA was sequenced instead of genomic DNA, highly expressing activated cells could be over-represented, though the groups showed no difference in activation or CD3 levels. Type 1 diabetes patients showed a moderate but significant shortening of TCRB CDR3 length in all four CD4+ subsets. PCR may preferentially amplify shorter templates, but because patient and control samples were amplified and corrected together, any resulting skew would affect both groups equally. Naive, central memory and regulatory TCRB repertoires appeared to be more alike among patients than among healthy donors.

A single peripheral blood draw of approximately 100 mL on average was collected from each donor into heparinised tubes. A BD FACSAria II and a panel including CD45RO, CCR7, CD25, CD127, CD95 and CD27 were used to sort naive, central memory, regulatory and stem cell-like memory CD4+ T cells. Purity was above 95% for every sorted population. PBMCs were isolated immediately by Lymphoprep density gradient centrifugation and stained directly without culture. To minimize batch effects, samples were stained and sorted in pairs, one healthy donor with one patient per experiment. The receptor's source is a woman aged 25-40 years in good health. The sequence is built from TRBV7-9 and TRBJ2-3; a tentative D match to TRBD2 spans 5 bases. The sequenced sample consisted of naive CD4+ T cells from blood. The cell subset or site label for this specimen denotes: true naive CD4+ T cells. The CDR3 has the sequence CASSTPPSFGVDTQYF. The DNA sequence is given as TGTGCCAGCAGCACGCCACCTAGCTTCGGGGTAGATACGCAGTATTTT. Extended through the reference TRBV7-9 and TRBJ2-3 proteins, this CDR3 yields the full variable domain: DTGVSQNPRHKITKRGQNVTFRCDPISEHNRLYWYRQTLGQGPEFLTYFQNEAQLEKSRLLSDRFSAERPKGSFSTLEIQRTEQGDSAMYLCASSTPPSFGVDTQYFGPGTRLTVL.